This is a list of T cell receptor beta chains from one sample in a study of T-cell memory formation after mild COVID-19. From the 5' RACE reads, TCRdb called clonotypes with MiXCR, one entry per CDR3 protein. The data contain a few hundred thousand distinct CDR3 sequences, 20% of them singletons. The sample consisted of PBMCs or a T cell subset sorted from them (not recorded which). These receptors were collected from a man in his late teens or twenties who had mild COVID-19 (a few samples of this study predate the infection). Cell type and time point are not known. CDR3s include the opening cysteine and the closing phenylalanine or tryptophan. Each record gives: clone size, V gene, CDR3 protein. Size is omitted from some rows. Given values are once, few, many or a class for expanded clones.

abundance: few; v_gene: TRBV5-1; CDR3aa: CASSLASGGVDQYF
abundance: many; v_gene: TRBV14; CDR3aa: CASSQAGGTGELFF
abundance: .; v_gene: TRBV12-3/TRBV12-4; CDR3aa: CASSPWTPEGTKNIQYF
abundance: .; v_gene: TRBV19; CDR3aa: CASMSLGGRYNQPQHF
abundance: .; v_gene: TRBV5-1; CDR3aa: CASSSPILDEQFF
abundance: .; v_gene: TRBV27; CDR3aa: CASSLSGAGRNEQFF
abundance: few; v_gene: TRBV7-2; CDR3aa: CASSLTGFQETQYF
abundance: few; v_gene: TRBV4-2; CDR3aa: CASSQDLRGHEQFF
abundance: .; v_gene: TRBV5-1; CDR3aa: CASSLAGTENQPQHF
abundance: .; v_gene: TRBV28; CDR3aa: CAANGGSGQPQHF
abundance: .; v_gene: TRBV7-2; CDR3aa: CASSSHPNTEAFF
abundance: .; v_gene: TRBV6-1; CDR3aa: CASIEVGKPQHF
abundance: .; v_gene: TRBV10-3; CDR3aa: CAISEVSETGTDTQYF
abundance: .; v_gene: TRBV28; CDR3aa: CASRGRDRGTGELFF
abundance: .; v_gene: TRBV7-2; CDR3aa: CASSLLGASRTDTQYF
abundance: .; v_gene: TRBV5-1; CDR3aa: CASSLDVGGNQPQHF
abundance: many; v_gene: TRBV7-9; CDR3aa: CASSLVPWAAVDDEQFF
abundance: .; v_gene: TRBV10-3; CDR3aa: CATDRGTPPGYTF
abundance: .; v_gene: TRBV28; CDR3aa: CASSLGLAQYF
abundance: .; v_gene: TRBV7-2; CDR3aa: CASYELVAGKTDTQYF
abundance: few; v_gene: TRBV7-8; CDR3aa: CASSSLGPKETQYF
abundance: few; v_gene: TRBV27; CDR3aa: CASTAGDRANEAFF
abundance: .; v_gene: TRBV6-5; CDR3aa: CASSYFQGMGETQYF
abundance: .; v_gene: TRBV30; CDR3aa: CAWSVGWQQNTGELFF
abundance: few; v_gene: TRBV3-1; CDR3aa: CASSQDWQGEETQYF
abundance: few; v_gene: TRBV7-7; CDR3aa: CASSIPGEDTQYF
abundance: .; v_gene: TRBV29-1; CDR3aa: CSVEDRKDRRQETQYF
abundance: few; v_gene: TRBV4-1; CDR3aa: CASSQELGGPDTFF
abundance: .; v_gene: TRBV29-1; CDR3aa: CSVGTDYSYTF
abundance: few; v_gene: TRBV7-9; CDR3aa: CASSINRETEAFF
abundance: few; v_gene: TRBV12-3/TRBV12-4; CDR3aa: CASSPTGAVGYTF
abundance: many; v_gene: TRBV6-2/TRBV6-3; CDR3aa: CASNLQGAPQETQYF
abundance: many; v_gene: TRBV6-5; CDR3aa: CASSRGADYGYTF
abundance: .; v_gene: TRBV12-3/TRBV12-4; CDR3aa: CASRRDTYSNQPQHF
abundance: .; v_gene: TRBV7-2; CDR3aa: CASSLSSDFDYGYTF
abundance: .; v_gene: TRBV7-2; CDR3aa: CASSLGARGYTF
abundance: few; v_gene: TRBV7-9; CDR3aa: CASSYQATNEKLFF
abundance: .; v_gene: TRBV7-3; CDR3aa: CASSTSGTRGDTQYF
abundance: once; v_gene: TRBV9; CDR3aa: CASSVSGGGLTGELFF
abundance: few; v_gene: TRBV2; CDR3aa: CASKQFRDNEAFF
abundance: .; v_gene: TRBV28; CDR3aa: CASSPYTSGGDNEQFF
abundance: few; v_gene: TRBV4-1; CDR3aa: CASSQDADTSSYNEQFF
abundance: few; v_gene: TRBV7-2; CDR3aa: CASSFVGGLDTQYF
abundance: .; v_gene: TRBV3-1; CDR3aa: CASSQGTAFGYTF
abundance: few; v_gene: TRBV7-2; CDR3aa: CASSLTRRLAGDTDTQYF
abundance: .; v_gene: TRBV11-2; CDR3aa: CASSRGAVNEQFF
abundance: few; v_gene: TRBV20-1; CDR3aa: CSAYRPTEAFF
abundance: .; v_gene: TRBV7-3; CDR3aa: CASSSGRLSFNEQFF
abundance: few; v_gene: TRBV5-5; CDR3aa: CASSWYSNNQPQHF
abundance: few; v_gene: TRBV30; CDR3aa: CAWETRTVMNTEAFF
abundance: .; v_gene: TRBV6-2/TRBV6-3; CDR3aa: CASSYRQGEGYTF
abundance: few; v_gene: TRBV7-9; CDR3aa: CASSPRAGGSTDTQYF
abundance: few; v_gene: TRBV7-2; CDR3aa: CASSFLAGGPYEQYF
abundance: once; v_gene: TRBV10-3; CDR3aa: CDISPGQGGQPQHF
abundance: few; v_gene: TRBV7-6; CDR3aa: CASSLAHTGLGNQPQHF
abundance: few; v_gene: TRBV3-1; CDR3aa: CASSLAGGYANTGELFF
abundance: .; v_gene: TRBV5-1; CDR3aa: CASTLQPGPQETQYF
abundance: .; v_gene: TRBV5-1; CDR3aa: CASSHLGQTNEKLFF
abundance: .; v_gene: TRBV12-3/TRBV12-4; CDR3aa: CARTICGAGCFCEQYF
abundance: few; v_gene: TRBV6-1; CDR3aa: CASSGEHRTATNEKLFF